This TCR beta chain was identified in a study of T-cell reconstitution after alpha-beta-depleted transplantation in children. Preparation of the TCRbeta library was carried out with unique molecular identifiers. TCRdb passed the PCR reads through MiXCR, listing each CDR3 protein once. This sample has fewer than 35,000 distinct CDR3 sequences, with 15% to 20% found just once. In regard to this clonotype: Antigen unknown.

The CDR3 runs to 14 residues. The V and J ends lost 4 bases and 0 bases respectively, with 5 bases between them. Germline V CDR1 and CDR2: KGHDR, SFDVKD. Whole-study results and caveats: A year post-transplant, T-cell counts and diversity derived mostly from newly produced T cells.

Source: PBMCs, mostly from graft donor cells, taken 60 days after TCRalphabeta/CD19-depleted stem cell transplant. This sequence originates from a male patient aged 2-10 years who had a stem cell transplant for acute lymphoblastic leukemia, so the T cells may come from the graft donor. The chain recombines TRBV24-1 with TRBJ2-2; the D is unclear. The CDR3 DNA sequence: TGTGCCACCAGTGAACAGCCGAACACCGGGGAGCTGTTTTTT. It codes for CATSEQPNTGELFF.